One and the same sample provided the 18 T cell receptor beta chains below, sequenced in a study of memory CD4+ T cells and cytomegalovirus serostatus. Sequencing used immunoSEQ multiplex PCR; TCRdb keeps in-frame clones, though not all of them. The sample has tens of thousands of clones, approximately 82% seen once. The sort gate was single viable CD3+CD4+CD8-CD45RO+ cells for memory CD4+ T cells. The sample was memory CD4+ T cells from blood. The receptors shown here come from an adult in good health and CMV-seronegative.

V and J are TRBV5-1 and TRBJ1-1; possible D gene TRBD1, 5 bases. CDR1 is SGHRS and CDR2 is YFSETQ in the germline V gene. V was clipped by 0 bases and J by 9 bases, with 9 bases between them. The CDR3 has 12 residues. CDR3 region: CASSLDLDKAFF. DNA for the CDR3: TGCGCCAGCAGCTTGGACCTGGACAAAGCTTTCTTT.

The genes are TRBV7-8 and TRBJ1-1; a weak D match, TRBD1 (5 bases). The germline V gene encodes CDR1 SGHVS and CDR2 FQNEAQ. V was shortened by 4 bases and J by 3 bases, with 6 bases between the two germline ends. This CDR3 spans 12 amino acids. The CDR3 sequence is CASSWGDTEAFF. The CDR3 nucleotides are TGTGCCAGCAGCTGGGGGGACACTGAAGCTTTCTTT.

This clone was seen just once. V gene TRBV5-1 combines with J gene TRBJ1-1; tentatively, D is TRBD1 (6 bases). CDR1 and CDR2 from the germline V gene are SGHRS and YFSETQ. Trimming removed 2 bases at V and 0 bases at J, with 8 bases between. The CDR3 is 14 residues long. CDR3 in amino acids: CASSFTGMNTEAFF. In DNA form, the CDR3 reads TGCGCCAGCAGCTTCACAGGGATGAACACTGAAGCTTTCTTT.

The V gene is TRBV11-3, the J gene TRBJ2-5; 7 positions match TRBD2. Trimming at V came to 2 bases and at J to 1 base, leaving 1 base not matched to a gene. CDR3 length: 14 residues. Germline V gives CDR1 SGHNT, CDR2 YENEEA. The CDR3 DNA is TGTGCCAGCAGCTTACCTAGCGGCCAAGAGACCCAGTACTTC. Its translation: CASSLPSGQETQYF.

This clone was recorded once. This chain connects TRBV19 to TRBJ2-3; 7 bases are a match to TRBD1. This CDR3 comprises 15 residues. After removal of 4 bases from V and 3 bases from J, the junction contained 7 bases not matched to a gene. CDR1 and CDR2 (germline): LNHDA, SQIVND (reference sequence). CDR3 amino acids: CASSTGQAYTDTQYF. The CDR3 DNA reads TGTGCCAGTAGTACCGGACAGGCTTATACAGATACGCAGTATTTT.

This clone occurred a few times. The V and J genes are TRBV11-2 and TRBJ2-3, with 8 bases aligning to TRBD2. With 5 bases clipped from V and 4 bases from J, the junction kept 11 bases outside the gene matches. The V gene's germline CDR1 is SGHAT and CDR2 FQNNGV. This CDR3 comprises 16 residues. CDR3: CASSQTISGAADTQYF. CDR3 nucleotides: TGTGCCAGCAGCCAGACCATTAGCGGGGCGGCAGATACGCAGTATTTT. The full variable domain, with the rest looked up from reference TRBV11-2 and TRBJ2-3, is EAGVAQSPRYKIIEKRQSVAFWCNPISGHATLYWYQQILGQGPKLLIQFQNNGVVDDSQLPKDRFSAERLKGVDSTLKIQPAKLEDSAVYLCASSQTISGAADTQYFGPGTRLTVL.

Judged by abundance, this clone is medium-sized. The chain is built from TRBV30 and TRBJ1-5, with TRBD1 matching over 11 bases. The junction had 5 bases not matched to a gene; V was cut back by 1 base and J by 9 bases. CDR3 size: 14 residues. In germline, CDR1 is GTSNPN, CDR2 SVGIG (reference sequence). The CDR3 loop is CAWSGTGGFWPQHF. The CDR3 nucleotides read TGTGCCTGGAGTGGGACAGGGGGCTTCTGGCCCCAGCATTTT.

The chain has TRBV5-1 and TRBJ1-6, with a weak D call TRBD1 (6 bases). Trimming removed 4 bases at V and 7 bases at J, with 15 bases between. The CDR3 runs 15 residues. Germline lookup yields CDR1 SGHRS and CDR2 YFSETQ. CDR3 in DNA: TGCGCCAGCAGCCTACGTCAAGGGGGGAATTCACCCCTCCACTTT. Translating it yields CASSLRQGGNSPLHF.

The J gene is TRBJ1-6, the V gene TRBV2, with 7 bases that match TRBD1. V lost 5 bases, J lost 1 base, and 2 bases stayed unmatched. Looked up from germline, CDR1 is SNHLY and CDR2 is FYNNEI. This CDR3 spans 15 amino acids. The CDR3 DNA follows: TGTGCCAGCAGTAAGACAGGGTCCTATAATTCACCCCTCCACTTT. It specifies CASSKTGSYNSPLHF.

In DNA, the CDR3 is TGTGCCAGCAGCTTTAACAGGGGCTATAATTCACCCCTCCACTTT. This encodes CASSFNRGYNSPLHF. The chain carries TRBV7-2 and TRBJ1-6, with TRBD1 matching 7 bases. CDR1 is SGHTA and CDR2 is FQGNSA in the germline V gene. V trimming: 3 bases; J trimming: 3 bases; junction bases outside the gene matches: 2. CDR3 length: 15 residues.

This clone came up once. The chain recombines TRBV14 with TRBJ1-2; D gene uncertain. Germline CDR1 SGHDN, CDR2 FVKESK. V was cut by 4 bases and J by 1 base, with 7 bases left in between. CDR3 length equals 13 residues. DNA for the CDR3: TGTGCCAGCAGCCCCGGGGTTAACTATGGCTACACCTTC. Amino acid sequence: CASSPGVNYGYTF. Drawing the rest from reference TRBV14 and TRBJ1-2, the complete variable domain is EAGVTQFPSHSVIEKGQTVTLRCDPISGHDNLYWYRRVMGKEIKFLLHFVKESKQDESGMPNNRFLAERTGGTYSTLKVQPAELEDSGVYFCASSPGVNYGYTFGSGTRLTVV.

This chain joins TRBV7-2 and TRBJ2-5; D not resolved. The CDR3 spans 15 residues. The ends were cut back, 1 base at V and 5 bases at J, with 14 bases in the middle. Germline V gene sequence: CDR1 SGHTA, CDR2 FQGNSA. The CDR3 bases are TGTGCCAGCAGCTTAGAATTCACGGGCCTGGAGACCCAGTACTTC. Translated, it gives CASSLEFTGLETQYF.

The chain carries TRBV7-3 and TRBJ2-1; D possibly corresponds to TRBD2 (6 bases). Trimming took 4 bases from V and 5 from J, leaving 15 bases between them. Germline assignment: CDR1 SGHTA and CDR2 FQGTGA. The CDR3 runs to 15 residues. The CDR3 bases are TGTGCCAGCAGCTCAGCCGGGACTGAAAACAATGAGCAGTTCTTC. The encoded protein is CASSSAGTENNEQFF.

This CDR3 reads CASSLAFSGNTYEQYF. CDR3 sequence (DNA): TGTGCCAGCAGCTTAGCGTTTAGCGGGAACACCTACGAGCAGTACTTC. V is TRBV7-2 and J is TRBJ2-7; TRBD2 matches 8 bases. CDR1 and CDR2 (germline): SGHTA, FQGNSA. With V trimmed by 0 bases and J by 2 bases, 6 bases remained unmatched. The CDR3 has 16 residues. The full variable domain, completed using reference TRBV7-2 and TRBJ2-7, is GAGVSQSPSNKVTEKGKDVELRCDPISGHTALYWYRQSLGQGLEFLIYFQGNSAPDKSGLPSDRFSAERTGGSVSTLTIQRTQQEDSAVYLCASSLAFSGNTYEQYFGPGTRLTVT.

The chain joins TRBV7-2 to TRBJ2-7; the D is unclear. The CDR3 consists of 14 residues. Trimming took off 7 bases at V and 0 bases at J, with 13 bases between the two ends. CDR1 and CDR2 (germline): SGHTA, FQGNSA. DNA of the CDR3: TGTGCCAGCACCCAGAAGGGCAACTCCTACGAGCAGTACTTC. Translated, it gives CASTQKGNSYEQYF. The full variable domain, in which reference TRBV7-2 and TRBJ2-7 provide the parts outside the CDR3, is GAGVSQSPSNKVTEKGKDVELRCDPISGHTALYWYRQSLGQGLEFLIYFQGNSAPDKSGLPSDRFSAERTGGSVSTLTIQRTQQEDSAVYLCASTQKGNSYEQYFGPGTRLTVT.

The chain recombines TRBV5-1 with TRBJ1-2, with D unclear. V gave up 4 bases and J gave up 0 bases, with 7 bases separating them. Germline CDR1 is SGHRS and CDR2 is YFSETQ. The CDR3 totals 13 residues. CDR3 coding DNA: TGCGCCAGCAGCGGAGAAGCTAACTATGGCTACACCTTC. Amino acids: CASSGEANYGYTF. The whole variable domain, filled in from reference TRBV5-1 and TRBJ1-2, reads KAGVTQTPRYLIKTRGQQVTLSCSPISGHRSVSWYQQTPGQGLQFLFEYFSETQRNKGNFPGRFSGRQFSNSRSEMNVSTLELGDSALYLCASSGEANYGYTFGSGTRLTVV.

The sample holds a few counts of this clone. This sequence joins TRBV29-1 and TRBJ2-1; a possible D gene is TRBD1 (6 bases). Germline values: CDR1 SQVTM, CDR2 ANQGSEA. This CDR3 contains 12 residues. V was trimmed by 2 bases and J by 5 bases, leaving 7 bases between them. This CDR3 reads CSVEPGDNEQFF. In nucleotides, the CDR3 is TGCAGCGTTGAACCAGGGGACAATGAGCAGTTCTTC.

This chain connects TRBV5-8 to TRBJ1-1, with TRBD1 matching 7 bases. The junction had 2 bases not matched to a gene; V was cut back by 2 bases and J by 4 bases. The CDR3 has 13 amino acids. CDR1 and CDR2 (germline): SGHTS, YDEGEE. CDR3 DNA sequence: TGTGCCAGCAGCTTACACAGGGGCACTGAAGCTTTCTTT. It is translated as CASSLHRGTEAFF.